The 19 T cell receptor beta chains given below trace back to one sample, sequenced in a study of molecular identifiers for immune sequencing clone quantification. TCRdb called the PCR reads again in MiXCR, with one record for every CDR3 protein. This table holds fewer than 45,000 distinct CDR3 sequences, approximately 20% found once. Sequencing was carried out using naive CD8+ T cells from blood, with Jurkat cell RNA spiked in. Subset noted: FACS-sorted CD8+CD4-CCR7+CD45RA+ naive T cells. Source of these receptors: a human donor in good health. Some libraries in this study had Jurkat cell RNA spiked in.

This clonotype was found a few times. A much larger clone lies one base from this, so it may be a read error. CDR3 residues: CASSLGVRGPDTQYF. The CDR3 coding sequence is TGTGCCAGCAGCTTAGGAGTCAGGGGTCCAGATACGCAGTATTTT. This chain links TRBV7-9 with TRBJ2-3, with a possible D match to TRBD1 (6 bases). V dropped 1 base and J dropped 4 bases, with 12 bases sitting between them. CDR1 and CDR2 from the germline V gene are SEHNR and FQNEAQ (reference sequence). The length of the CDR3 is 15 residues.

This clonotype was seen at least ten times. CDR3 amino acids: CASSQDWQGVFTEAFF. The DNA for the CDR3 is TGCGCCAGCAGCCAAGATTGGCAGGGGGTTTTCACTGAAGCTTTCTTT. The rearrangement links TRBV4-3 to TRBJ1-1; TRBD1 aligns across 7 bases. The CDR3 extends over 16 amino acids. Germline V gene lookup returns CDR1 LGHNA and CDR2 YSLEER. After removal of 0 bases from V and 4 bases from J, the junction contained 8 bases not matched to a gene.

At least ten counts were recorded for this clonotype. The chain couples TRBV28 to TRBJ1-5; the D gene is possibly TRBD1 (6 bases). CDR1 is MDHEN and CDR2 is SYDVKM in the germline V gene. This CDR3 contains 19 residues. V was shortened by 4 bases and J by 0 bases, with 22 bases between the two germline ends. CDR3 sequence reads: CASSSWTVTARDSNQPQHF. CDR3 nucleotide sequence: TGTGCCAGCAGTTCTTGGACAGTCACAGCACGGGATAGCAATCAGCCCCAGCATTTT.

With respect to this clonotype: This clone may be a read error of a much larger clone one base away. V and J are TRBV27 and TRBJ2-7, with 8 bases that match TRBD2. The CDR3 has 14 residues. Germline V gene data show CDR1 as MNHEY and CDR2 as SMNVEV (reference sequence). The CDR3 DNA sequence: TGTGCCTGCAGTTACAGCGGGAGCCCCTACGAGCAGTACTTC. Its protein product is CACSYSGSPYEQYF.

The rearrangement joins TRBV5-4 to TRBJ2-3; 7 nucleotides agree with TRBD2. This CDR3 contains 14 residues. From germline, CDR1 is SGHNT and CDR2 YYREEE (reference sequence). The J segment lost 3 bases and the V segment lost 7 bases, leaving 8 bases of the junction unmatched. The CDR3 nucleotides are TGTGCCAGCTCCCGCACCGGGGGGACAGATACGCAGTATTTT. As protein: CASSRTGGTDTQYF.

In this sample, this clonotype turned up a few times. A much bigger clone sits one base away, suggesting this may be a read error. The genes are TRBV6-5 and TRBJ2-3; D gene uncertain. Deletions cut 4 bases from V and 5 bases from J, with 13 bases between. CDR3 length: 14 residues. Germline assignment: CDR1 MNHEY and CDR2 SVGAGI. The CDR3, as DNA: TGTGCCAGCAGTTTTTACAACGGCGGAGATACGCAGTATTTT. As protein: CASSFYNGGDTQYF.

This clonotype was observed at least ten times. The chain recombines TRBV6-5 with TRBJ2-5; D ambiguous. There are 13 residues in the CDR3. Between the trimmed V and J ends, which lost 6 bases and 1 base, there was a span of 9 bases. Looked up from germline, CDR1 is MNHEY and CDR2 is SVGAGI. This chain's CDR3 is CASRRQVQETQYF. For the CDR3, the DNA is TGTGCCAGCAGACGACAAGTCCAAGAGACCCAGTACTTC.

This clonotype was counted many times. The gene calls are TRBV11-2 and TRBJ2-7; 11 bases agree with TRBD2. There are 16 residues in the CDR3. V shed 2 bases, J shed 6 bases, and the junction held 9 bases outside the gene matches. The V gene's germline CDR1 is SGHAT and CDR2 FQNNGV. As DNA, the CDR3 is TGTGCCAGCAGCTTAACCCTAGCGGGAGGCCTGGGCGAGCAGTACTTC. This translates into CASSLTLAGGLGEQYF.

On this clonotype: A much bigger clone sits one base away, suggesting this may be a read error. The chain uses TRBV12-3 or TRBV12-4 and TRBJ1-5; 10 bases fit TRBD1. This CDR3 is 14 amino acids long. As DNA, the CDR3 is TGTGCCAGCAGTGCGGGACAGGGGAATCATCCCCAGCATTTT. Translation: CASSAGQGNHPQHF.

This clonotype has ten or more counts. The V and J genes are TRBV7-3 and TRBJ2-7; 12 bases agree with TRBD2. After removal of 5 bases from V and 7 bases from J, the junction contained 18 bases not matched to a gene. The CDR3 extends over 18 amino acids. Germline CDR1 and CDR2: SGHTA and FQGTGA. CDR3 amino acids: CASSQYAPLAGGPREQYF. As DNA, the CDR3 is TGTGCCAGCAGCCAATACGCCCCTCTAGCGGGAGGGCCTCGGGAGCAGTACTTC. The variable domain in full, with the rest retrieved from reference TRBV7-3 and TRBJ2-7, is GAGVSQTPSNKVTEKGKYVELRCDPISGHTALYWYRQSLGQGPEFLIYFQGTGAADDSGLPNDRFFAVRPEGSVSTLKIQRTERGDSAVYLCASSQYAPLAGGPREQYFGPGTRLTVT.

This clonotype was seen ten or more times. The chain is built from TRBV2 and TRBJ1-2; D is possibly TRBD1 (6 bases). V gave up 1 base and J gave up 5 bases, with 8 bases separating them. The CDR3 is 13 amino acids. Germline values: CDR1 SNHLY, CDR2 FYNNEI. The CDR3 sequence is CASSEGQAYGYTF. Here the CDR3 DNA reads TGTGCCAGCAGTGAAGGACAGGCTTATGGCTACACCTTC.

Worth noting for this clonotype: A junction end diverges from the germline sequence, so it may reflect a read error. The J gene is TRBJ2-3, the V gene TRBV7-9; D assignment may be TRBD1 or TRBD2 (6 bases each). Germline-derived CDR1 and CDR2 are SEHNR and FQNEAQ (reference sequence). This CDR3 comprises 15 residues. CDR3 coding DNA: TGTGCCAGCAGCTTCGAGGGGGGACTCACAGATACGCCGTATTTT. This encodes CASSFEGGLTDTPYF.

Many counts were recorded for this clonotype. This chain joins TRBV19 and TRBJ2-3, with TRBD2 identical over 11 bases. The CDR3 loop spans 22 amino acids. V was pared by 4 bases and J by 0 bases, with 21 bases of the junction left unmatched. CDR1 and CDR2 (germline): LNHDA, SQIVND (reference sequence). As DNA, the CDR3 is TGTGCCAGTAGTACCCCACCGAATCTAGCGGGAGGCCCGGACCCTAGCACAGATACGCAGTATTTT. This translates into CASSTPPNLAGGPDPSTDTQYF.

V gene TRBV19 combines with J gene TRBJ2-1; tentative D call: TRBD2 (6 bases). This CDR3 has 14 amino acids. Trimming took off 7 bases at V and 3 bases at J, with 13 bases between the two ends. Germline assignment: CDR1 LNHDA and CDR2 SQIVND (reference sequence). CDR3: CASTLEGNYNEQFF. The DNA for the CDR3 is TGTGCCAGTACGTTGGAGGGAAACTACAATGAGCAGTTCTTC.

For this clonotype: One base away lies a much larger clone, so this may be a sequencing read error. Here the CDR3 DNA reads TGTGCCAGCAGTGGAGTGGGGTTTTGGGAGAGCTCCTACAATGAGCAGTTCTTC. Protein: CASSGVGFWESSYNEQFF. The chain has TRBV2 and TRBJ2-1; D may be TRBD2 (5 bases). Germline CDR1 reads SNHLY; CDR2 reads FYNNEI. This CDR3 contains 18 residues. V was trimmed by 4 bases and J by 0 bases, leaving 19 bases between them.

The sample holds a few counts of this clonotype. CDR3 nucleotide sequence: TGTGCCAGCAGCTTACAGGGAGACTCCTACGAGCAGTACTTC. As protein: CASSLQGDSYEQYF. The rearrangement joins TRBV5-5 to TRBJ2-7; a possible D gene is TRBD1 (6 bases). The CDR3 extends over 14 amino acids. The germline gives CDR1 SGHKS, CDR2 YYEKEE (reference sequence). V was trimmed by 2 bases and J by 0 bases, leaving 9 bases between them.

This clonotype was detected ten times or more. This chain joins TRBV18 and TRBJ1-4, with a tentative D call TRBD1 (5 bases). Trimming took 6 bases from V and 7 from J, leaving 18 bases between them. Looked up from germline, CDR1 is KGHSH and CDR2 is LQKENI. The length of the CDR3 is 15 residues. The DNA for the CDR3 is TGTGCCAGCTCCCCCGCACCGGTGGGGCCTGAAAAACTGTTTTTT. Translation gives CASSPAPVGPEKLFF.

This clonotype is medium-sized in the sample. The rearrangement links TRBV15 to TRBJ2-3; TRBD2 matches at 14 bases. With 3 bases clipped from V and 5 bases from J, the junction kept 10 bases outside the gene matches. The CDR3 is 18 residues long. Germline CDR1 is LNHNV and CDR2 is YYDKDF (reference sequence). CDR3 DNA: TGTGCCACCAGCAGTCTCCCGGGACTAGCGGGAGTTAGAGATACGCAGTATTTT. Translated, it gives CATSSLPGLAGVRDTQYF.

Comments on this clonotype: This may be a read error: a much more frequent sequence differs by one nucleotide. V and J are TRBV13 and TRBJ2-7; a possible D gene is TRBD2 (6 bases). CDR3 length equals 15 residues. Per the germline V gene, CDR1 is PRHDT and CDR2 is FYEKMQ (reference sequence). V lost 4 bases to trimming and J lost 6 bases, with 19 bases between them. The CDR3 sequence is CASSSPLVGGAEQYF. As DNA, the CDR3 is TGTGCCAGCAGCTCCCCACTAGTGGGAGGAGCCGAGCAGTACTTC. Variable domain in full (rest from reference TRBV13 and TRBJ2-7): AAGVIQSPRHLIKEKRETATLKCYPIPRHDTVYWYQQGPGQDPQFLISFYEKMQSDKGSIPDRFSAQQFSDYHSELNMSSLELGDSALYFCASSSPLVGGAEQYFGPGTRLTVT.